This TCR beta chain was recorded in a study of cytomegalovirus exposure and HLA in healthy donors (dated 2017 in TCRdb). For context, the study as a whole: In an earlier analysis of approximately 640 of the donors, about 260 Gb of sequence data and some 100 million unique TCR beta sequences from 180 million or so T cells were reported. Approximately 300 gigabases of sequencing data and 70 million to 100 million unique TCR sequences made up an early release that covered fewer than 650 HLA-typed donors. The genetic ancestry cluster associated with self-reported Caucasian donors included 70% to 85% of the roughly 390 genotyped donors. The study aimed to test whether cataloging public T cell receptors could reveal signatures of past pathogen exposure. The study used immunosequencing to profile the T cell repertoires of several hundred subjects and linked those repertoires to cytomegalovirus serostatus. Besides the first cohort of under 700 subjects, a separate validation cohort made up of 95 to 150 different subjects was used. High-throughput TCR immunosequencing, statistical association of individual TCRs with disease status, and machine learning were combined to predict cytomegalovirus infection status. To study patterns of TCR occurrence, a later analysis re-analyzed previously published TCR beta repertoires from just over 650 donors and added high-resolution HLA genotyping. Rather than using new phenotypic data, the later analysis identified candidate immune exposures from TCR beta sequences and from how often those sequences occurred across donors. An earlier analysis of roughly 600 of the donors used high-throughput TCR beta sequencing to judge whether each TCR beta V gene segment behaved as functional or pseudogenic. Donor age, sex, ethnicity and CMV serostatus were compiled together with the repertoire data. A later genetic analysis used genome-wide SNP genotypes for about 65% of the roughly 700 donors, treating that subset as a discovery cohort. Every repertoire in the discovery cohort had been generated on one and the same sequencing platform. Both class I and class II loci were covered by HLA typing, at four-digit resolution. Typing coverage differed by locus: A, B, C, DRB1 and DQB1 were typed in about 629-630 donors, DQA1 in about 510, DPA1 in over 600, and DPB1 in 450 to 480. Because of strong linkage in the cohort, roughly five DR-DQ haplotypes were treated as single units for association and clustering. Across some 400 genotyped donors of the cohort, an average of about 250,000 unique TCR beta nucleotide sequences per donor were sequenced, and roughly a sixth of those sequences were non-productive.

This clone appeared a single time. Its antigen is unknown. No base quality values were provided; no much bigger clone lies one nucleotide off. Preparation of the library involved the immunoSEQ multiplex PCR assay. A mixture of 60 forward primers for TCR Vbeta segments and 13 reverse primers for TCR Jbeta segments was used in the multiplex PCR. The CDR3 region of rearranged TCR beta genes was amplified from genomic DNA by a multiplex PCR assay. The Illumina HiSeq System was used to sequence the amplified TCR beta libraries as 87-base-pair reads. On the authors' methods: In a later analysis, some 80 million unique TCR beta chains were counted across the 500 to 700 repertoires, and roughly 11 million of these chains were shared by at least two donors. A nearest-neighbor algorithm error-corrected the raw reads and collapsed the reads into unique sequences, merging closely related sequences to remove PCR and sequencing errors. CDR3 sequences were aligned to IMGT reference sequences to assign V, D and J gene segments. For a sequence to be retained, at least a six-nucleotide match to both a V gene segment and a J gene segment was required. Rearrangements were classified as productive when the CDR3 lacked stop codons and remained in frame with V and J, and all other rearrangements were classified as non-productive. CDR3 was defined by IMGT convention, running from the second conserved V-encoded cysteine to the conserved J-encoded phenylalanine. The earlier analysis of some 540 of the donors excluded any sequence lacking an unambiguous match to a single V gene segment. In an earlier analysis of a few hundred of the donors, V segments were called functional above 56.7% productive rearrangements and were called segregating when the between-donor standard deviation exceeded 5%. To diagnose cytomegalovirus status from the catalog of TCR beta chain sequences, a statistical classification framework was built. In a later analysis, V and J genes were assigned by comparing TCR nucleotide sequences against IMGT/GENE-DB human TR gene sequences. The TCRdist pipeline was used in a later analysis to assign CDR3 sequences and most-parsimonious VDJ recombination scenarios. In a later analysis, each TCR beta chain was defined by its CDR3 amino acid sequence together with its V-gene family, and reads without a unique V-gene family were excluded. As a way to deal with suspected cross-contamination and a sequencing artifact, a later analysis dropped 592 nucleotide sequences that were highly shared and had low generation probability. A later analysis calculated a clonal expansion index for each public chain from normalized within-repertoire ranks of inferred template counts. A later analysis computed generation probabilities with a VDJ recombination model fitted to out-of-frame rearrangements, and checked the results against IGoR. In a later analysis, hypergeometric tests were used to score TCR-TCR, TCR-HLA and TCR-CMV co-occurrence, with a repertoire-size bias correction applied to TCR pairs. To estimate false discovery rates, a later analysis permuted the HLA or CMV assignments 20 times. A later analysis grouped co-occurring TCRs with DBSCAN, adding TCRdist sequence similarity when clustering within HLA-allele-positive subsets. Co-occurrence clustering excluded repertoires with fewer than 30,000 or more than 120,000 public chains, plus five with anomalous nucleotide sharing. TCRdb's version of the immuneACCESS table is confined to in-frame rearrangements and falls short of the full clone set. An unresolved V gene accounts for under half of the shortfall where checked; the remainder is of unknown origin. The V and J calls and clone size come from that table; D and trimming were worked out from the DNA. Recorded for this sample are some 240,000 clones; about nine tenths of them occurred a single time. The biggest ten clones account for 1.7% of the sample.

V and J are truncated by 6 bases and 4 bases respectively, leaving an intervening sequence of 7 bases. CDR1 and CDR2 (DFQATT, SNEGSKA) derive from the germline V gene (reference sequence). Measured from the cysteine to the phenylalanine, the CDR3 is 11 residues long. Only the CDR3 portion is preserved as DNA: 33 bases, with reading frame beginning at the first base. The cohort consisted of hundreds of healthy bone marrow donors. Cohort members were all nominally healthy when sampled, although unrecorded immune exposures were likely present. The donor was CMV seronegative and belonged to the group of 350 to 400 seronegative cohort members. Every donor gave a peripheral blood sample, and the peripheral blood mononuclear cells from that sample were used for TCR beta sequencing. The Qiagen DNeasy Blood Extraction Kit was used to extract genomic DNA from the blood cell samples. General findings and caveats noted by the study authors: Because counts were too low, about 18 rarely observed V segments, including chromosome 9 orphons, were left out of the earlier analysis of some 640 of the donors. In a later analysis, most CMV-associated TCR beta chains were found to appear HLA-restricted, with HLA associations seemingly driven largely by CMV exposure. In a later genetic analysis, fewer N-insertions in productive TCRs were reported among donors in an Asian-associated ancestry cluster than the approximately 710-donor mean. Roughly uniform sequencing depth across donors was assumed in presence/absence analyses, although this assumption may not hold. The classifier was reported to diagnose cytomegalovirus status with high specificity and sensitivity in both the original and validation cohorts. Most TCR sequences were observed very rarely across donors, whereas some public TCRs were present in many individuals. The sequencing pipeline was judged likely to have produced a cluster of highly shared sequence variants as a technical artifact. When HLA alleles, especially DR and DQ, strongly co-occurred, TCR associations were difficult to assign to individual alleles. In a later analysis, several top co-occurrence clusters were reported to appear linked to parvovirus B19, influenza, CMV and Epstein-Barr virus. Only TCR beta chains were sequenced in this cohort, and the absence of alpha or paired-chain data limited detectable features. In an earlier analysis of 587 of the donors, most TCR beta V segments appeared in productive rearrangements about 87% or about 30% of the time, broadly matching IMGT annotations. A few of the identified cytomegalovirus-associated TCR beta chains were confirmed in vitro to be specific for cytomegalovirus antigens. In the study, around 150 TCR beta chains were listed as associated with cytomegalovirus. According to the authors, the approach could potentially be generalized to other disease states and immunological phenotypes. In a later analysis, around 15,000 TCR beta sequences were associated with specific HLA alleles at a false discovery rate of 0.05. In a later analysis, HLA-associated TCR beta chains showed more clonal expansion and lower generation probabilities than non-associated chains that were equally common. A later genetic analysis associated a missense DCLRE1C variant with V-gene and J-gene trimming of TCR beta chains, and an independent cohort replicated the association. CMV serostatus was the only immune exposure information available for the cohort. According to a later analysis, TCR association rates differed among HLA loci, with DRB1 alleles showing the most associated TCRs and HLA-C alleles showing the fewest. Correlated functional status among segregating V segments might reflect linkage disequilibrium, but an unknown experimental factor could not be ruled out. Because HLA typing was missing for some donors at each locus, association tests included only the typed subset. Because the 87-base-pair reads could not distinguish some IMGT-functional V segments, including TRBV6-2 and TRBV6-3, those segments were excluded. A further reported finding was that TCR beta sequences accurately predicted the HLA-A and HLA-B alleles for most subjects in the first cohort.

Sequenced: PBMCs. The chain joins TRBV20-1 to TRBJ1-3; the D gene remains uncertain. The receptor was isolated from a girl aged 2-10 years in good health and CMV-seronegative. The DNA reads as follows: TGCAGTGCGCGAATCGGAAACACCATATATTTT. It translates to CSARIGNTIYF.